There are a few counts of the clone carrying this TCR beta chain. This entry belongs to a study of cytomegalovirus exposure and HLA in healthy donors. CDR3 size: 15 residues. Trimming took 6 bases from V and 3 from J; bases not matched to a gene: 9. Germline CDR1 and CDR2: SGDLS and YYNGEE. PCR employed 60 Vbeta and 13 Jbeta primers. Some clones are missing from TCRdb's copy, which holds only in-frame ones; the method was immunoSEQ multiplex PCR. The profile shows over 100,000 clones, around 10% of them singletons. The origin of this receptor is a middle-aged man in good health and CMV-seropositive. The source material was PBMCs. The V and J genes are TRBV9 and TRBJ1-1; 9 bases are shared with TRBD1. CDR3 DNA sequence: TGTGCCAGCACCCAGCGGGACAGGGAAGACACTGAAGCTTTCTTT. Its protein product is CASTQRDREDTEAFF.